Listed below are T cell receptor beta chains from one sample, sequenced in a study of blood T cell repertoires in COVID-19. Produced via immunoSEQ multiplex PCR; TCRdb's table is partial and in-frame only. The data contain about 280,000 clones, approximately 90% of them singletons. The sample comprised PBMCs or T cells enriched from blood (not recorded which). The receptors originated from a middle-aged woman who had recovered from COVID-19. The CDR3 runs from the conserved cysteine through the conserved F or W. Each record gives: J gene, D gene, clone size, V gene, CDR3 DNA, CDR3 protein. A D gene is named only where the DNA matches it firmly. Some rows have no size entry. The others give once, few or many, or a class for an expanded clone.

j_gene: TRBJ1-3; d_gene: TRBD1; abundance: .; v_gene: TRBV12-3/TRBV12-4; CDR3nt: TGTGCCAGCTTGGGACAGGGCTTCAACACCATATATTTT; CDR3aa: CASLGQGFNTIYF
j_gene: TRBJ2-5; d_gene: .; abundance: .; v_gene: TRBV9; CDR3nt: TGTGCCAGCAGCGTAGGACTACCCGGGACCCAGTACTTC; CDR3aa: CASSVGLPGTQYF
j_gene: TRBJ1-1; d_gene: .; abundance: .; v_gene: TRBV12-3/TRBV12-4; CDR3nt: TGTGCCAGCAGTTTGGTTACGGGGGCTGAAGCTTTCTTT; CDR3aa: CASSLVTGAEAFF
j_gene: TRBJ1-6; d_gene: .; abundance: .; v_gene: TRBV19; CDR3nt: TGTGCCAGTAGTATACCAGGAGGAAATTCACCCCTCCACTTT; CDR3aa: CASSIPGGNSPLHF
j_gene: TRBJ2-3; d_gene: TRBD2; abundance: .; v_gene: TRBV3-1/TRBV3-2; CDR3nt: TGTGCCAGCAGCCTCGGGGGGCGGGAGGGCTGGACAGATACGCAGTATTTT; CDR3aa: CASSLGGREGWTDTQYF
j_gene: TRBJ2-5; d_gene: .; abundance: .; v_gene: TRBV9; CDR3nt: TGTGCCAGCAGCGTAGATCAGGGTTGGGAGACCCAGTACTTC; CDR3aa: CASSVDQGWETQYF
j_gene: TRBJ1-2; d_gene: .; abundance: .; v_gene: TRBV28; CDR3nt: TGTGCCAGCAGCCAGGCAGGGGTTGGACGCTATGGCTACACCTTC; CDR3aa: CASSQAGVGRYGYTF
j_gene: TRBJ2-7; d_gene: TRBD1; abundance: .; v_gene: TRBV7-2; CDR3nt: TGTGCCAGCAGCGTAAACCGGGACAGATCCTACGAGCAGTACTTC; CDR3aa: CASSVNRDRSYEQYF
j_gene: TRBJ2-1; d_gene: TRBD2; abundance: once; v_gene: TRBV9; CDR3nt: TGTGCCAGCAGCGTAGGACTAGCGGAATACAATGAGCAGTTCTTC; CDR3aa: CASSVGLAEYNEQFF
j_gene: TRBJ1-1; d_gene: .; abundance: .; v_gene: TRBV28; CDR3nt: TGTGCCAGCAGTTTACGCGGGGGTGGGAACACTGAAGCTTTCTTT; CDR3aa: CASSLRGGGNTEAFF
j_gene: TRBJ1-5; d_gene: .; abundance: once; v_gene: TRBV28; CDR3nt: TGTGCCAGCATCACCTCGTGGGGGGTAGGGACCAATCAGCCCCAGCATTTT; CDR3aa: CASITSWGVGTNQPQHF
j_gene: TRBJ1-1; d_gene: .; abundance: .; v_gene: TRBV7-6; CDR3nt: TGTGCCAGCAGCCCGAGTATCCGTAGTATGCGTGAAGCTTTCTTT; CDR3aa: CASSPSIRSMREAFF
j_gene: TRBJ1-4; d_gene: TRBD1; abundance: .; v_gene: TRBV9; CDR3nt: TGTGCCAGCAGCAGGGGGCTGACGGGGGCTGAAAAACTGTTTTTT; CDR3aa: CASSRGLTGAEKLFF
j_gene: TRBJ2-1; d_gene: .; abundance: .; v_gene: TRBV30; CDR3nt: TGTGCCGGTAGCGGTTCCTACAATGAGCAGTTCTTC; CDR3aa: CAGSGSYNEQFF
j_gene: TRBJ2-7; d_gene: .; abundance: .; v_gene: TRBV5-1; CDR3nt: TGCGCCAGCAGCTTCGCTGACTCCCTACGCTCCTACGAGCAGTACTTC; CDR3aa: CASSFADSLRSYEQYF
j_gene: TRBJ2-2; d_gene: .; abundance: .; v_gene: TRBV7-3; CDR3nt: TGTGCCAGCAGCTTATATGCGAACGGGAACACCGGGGAGCTGTTTTTT; CDR3aa: CASSLYANGNTGELFF
j_gene: TRBJ2-1; d_gene: TRBD2; abundance: .; v_gene: TRBV9; CDR3nt: TGTGCCAGCAGCGAACGTAGCGGGACGGGCGACAATGAGCAGTTCTTC; CDR3aa: CASSERSGTGDNEQFF
j_gene: TRBJ1-6; d_gene: TRBD1; abundance: .; v_gene: TRBV30; CDR3nt: TGTGCCTGGATCGATCCACAGGGGGGGAATTCACCCCTCCACTTT; CDR3aa: CAWIDPQGGNSPLHF
j_gene: TRBJ1-5; d_gene: .; abundance: .; v_gene: TRBV2; CDR3nt: TGTGCCAGCAGTGGCGGCCGCCTGACGCAGCCCCAGCATTTT; CDR3aa: CASSGGRLTQPQHF
j_gene: TRBJ1-4; d_gene: .; abundance: .; v_gene: TRBV6-6; CDR3nt: TGTGCCAGCAGTTCGGGACATACTACCGAAAAACTGTTTTTT; CDR3aa: CASSSGHTTEKLFF
j_gene: TRBJ1-1; d_gene: TRBD1; abundance: few; v_gene: TRBV6-5; CDR3nt: TGTGCCAGCAGCTCCGGACAGGAGCCTACTGAAGCTTTCTTT; CDR3aa: CASSSGQEPTEAFF
j_gene: TRBJ2-3; d_gene: .; abundance: few; v_gene: TRBV14; CDR3nt: TGTGCCAGCAGCCAAGGTGTTAGCAGTTTCACAGATACGCAGTATTTT; CDR3aa: CASSQGVSSFTDTQYF
j_gene: TRBJ1-6; d_gene: .; abundance: .; v_gene: TRBV28; CDR3nt: TGTGCCAGCAGCGTACAGATCTCGGCCTCACCCCTCCACTTT; CDR3aa: CASSVQISASPLHF
j_gene: TRBJ1-1; d_gene: .; abundance: few; v_gene: TRBV30; CDR3nt: TGTGCCTGGAAGCGGGGACCTTCGAACACTGAAGCTTTCTTT; CDR3aa: CAWKRGPSNTEAFF
j_gene: TRBJ2-7; d_gene: .; abundance: .; v_gene: TRBV7-2; CDR3nt: TGTGCCAGCAGCTTCTCTAGCGTGTACGAGCAGTACTTC; CDR3aa: CASSFSSVYEQYF
j_gene: TRBJ2-3; d_gene: .; abundance: .; v_gene: TRBV7-2; CDR3nt: TGTGCCAGCAGCTCCCCTATAAGTACCAGCACAGATACGCAGTATTTT; CDR3aa: CASSSPISTSTDTQYF
j_gene: TRBJ2-7; d_gene: .; abundance: .; v_gene: TRBV11-3; CDR3nt: TGTGCCAGCAGCTTGGGGGGCTCCTACGAGCAGTACTTC; CDR3aa: CASSLGGSYEQYF
j_gene: TRBJ2-3; d_gene: .; abundance: once; v_gene: TRBV3-1/TRBV3-2; CDR3nt: TGTGCCAGCAGCCGGAGAAGGGGGGGAGATGAAGATACGCAGTATTTT; CDR3aa: CASSRRRGGDEDTQYF
j_gene: TRBJ2-3; d_gene: TRBD1; abundance: .; v_gene: TRBV24-1; CDR3nt: TGTGCCACCAGCCGACAGGGTGGGACAGATACGCAGTATTTT; CDR3aa: CATSRQGGTDTQYF
j_gene: TRBJ2-2; d_gene: .; abundance: .; v_gene: TRBV24-1; CDR3nt: TGTGCCACCAGGGAAGACGGGACCGGGGAGCTGTTTTTT; CDR3aa: CATREDGTGELFF
j_gene: TRBJ1-4; d_gene: TRBD1; abundance: .; v_gene: TRBV7-7; CDR3nt: TGTGCTAGCAGTATTTCAGGGGGCGCGAATGAAAAACTGTTTTTT; CDR3aa: CASSISGGANEKLFF
j_gene: TRBJ2-7; d_gene: .; abundance: .; v_gene: TRBV4-3; CDR3nt: TGCGCCAGCAGCCAAGCGTGGGCACGTACCTACGAGCAGTACTTC; CDR3aa: CASSQAWARTYEQYF
j_gene: TRBJ1-2; d_gene: .; abundance: .; v_gene: TRBV28; CDR3nt: TGTGCCAGCAGTTACGGGGTCGGCTACACCTTC; CDR3aa: CASSYGVGYTF
j_gene: TRBJ2-3; d_gene: TRBD1; abundance: .; v_gene: TRBV3-1/TRBV3-2; CDR3nt: TGTGCCAGCAGCCCCGCCGTTCATCAGACAGGGCCCACAGATACGCAGTATTTT; CDR3aa: CASSPAVHQTGPTDTQYF
j_gene: TRBJ2-7; d_gene: TRBD2; abundance: .; v_gene: TRBV7-9; CDR3nt: TGTGCCAGCAGTCCTCTAGCGGGGGACTACGAGCAGTACTTC; CDR3aa: CASSPLAGDYEQYF
j_gene: TRBJ1-2; d_gene: TRBD1; abundance: .; v_gene: TRBV7-9; CDR3nt: TGTGCCAGCAGCTTGCCGCAGGGGGCCTTCTATGGCTACACCTTC; CDR3aa: CASSLPQGAFYGYTF
j_gene: TRBJ2-7; d_gene: .; abundance: .; v_gene: TRBV7-2; CDR3nt: TGTGCCAGCAGCGCGGACCGGAGGTCCTACGAGCAGTACTTC; CDR3aa: CASSADRRSYEQYF
j_gene: TRBJ2-7; d_gene: TRBD1; abundance: .; v_gene: TRBV6-5; CDR3nt: TGTGCCAGCAGGAACAACAGGGGGCAGAACGAGCAGTACTTC; CDR3aa: CASRNNRGQNEQYF
j_gene: TRBJ2-1; d_gene: .; abundance: .; v_gene: TRBV11-2; CDR3nt: TGTGCCAGCAGCCCGAGCCTAGCGAACGATGAGCAGTTCTTC; CDR3aa: CASSPSLANDEQFF
j_gene: TRBJ2-3; d_gene: TRBD1; abundance: .; v_gene: TRBV28; CDR3nt: TGTGCCAGCAGCTTAATCCCAGGGGGCGGCGATACGCAGTATTTT; CDR3aa: CASSLIPGGGDTQYF
j_gene: TRBJ1-2; d_gene: .; abundance: .; v_gene: TRBV12-3/TRBV12-4; CDR3nt: TGTGCCAGCAGTACATCACCTAACTATGGCTACACCTTC; CDR3aa: CASSTSPNYGYTF
j_gene: TRBJ1-2; d_gene: TRBD1; abundance: .; v_gene: TRBV28; CDR3nt: TGTGCCAGCTGGCAGGGGGGCATGGGCTACACCTTC; CDR3aa: CASWQGGMGYTF